Given below is one T cell receptor beta chain in context. What it binds is unknown. The entry originates in a study of T cell responses to AZD1222 COVID-19 vaccine. Study-wide results and caveats: Without day 14 samples, only post-peak T cell repertoires were studied. AZD1222 recipients seropositive at baseline numbered only five or six. Unmutated regions of variants are reportedly targeted by nearly half of spike-specific TCRs. Spike was spanned by vaccine-associated CD4 TCRs, which were dominant at 160-218 and 743-854.

Only in-frame clones appear in the TCRdb table, and some are missing; sequencing was by immunoSEQ multiplex PCR. The repertoire holds 35,000 to 50,000 clones, with around 88% as singletons. The CDR3 runs 14 residues. The germline gives CDR1 MGHRA, CDR2 YSYEKL. V lost 0 bases and J lost 4, with 9 bases in between. The receptor's source is an adult who received the AZD1222 COVID-19 vaccine. Sequenced here: peripheral blood, sampled 28 days after the second AZD1222 dose. This chain joins TRBV4-1 and TRBJ2-5; either TRBD1 or TRBD2 may supply D (5 bases each). CDR3 residues: CASSQDEGRETQYF. CDR3 in DNA: TGCGCCAGCAGCCAAGATGAGGGGCGAGAGACCCAGTACTTC.